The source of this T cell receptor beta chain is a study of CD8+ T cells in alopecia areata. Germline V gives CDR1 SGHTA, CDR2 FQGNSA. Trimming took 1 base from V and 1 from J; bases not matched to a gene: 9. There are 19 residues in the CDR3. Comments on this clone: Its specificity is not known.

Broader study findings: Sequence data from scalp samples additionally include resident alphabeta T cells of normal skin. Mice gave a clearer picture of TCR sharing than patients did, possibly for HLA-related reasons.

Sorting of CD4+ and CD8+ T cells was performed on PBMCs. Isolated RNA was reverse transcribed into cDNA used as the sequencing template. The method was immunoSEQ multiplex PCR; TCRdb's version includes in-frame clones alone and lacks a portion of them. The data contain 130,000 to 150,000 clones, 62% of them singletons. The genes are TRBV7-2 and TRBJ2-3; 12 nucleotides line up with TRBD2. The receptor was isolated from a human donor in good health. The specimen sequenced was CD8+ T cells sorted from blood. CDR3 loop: CASSLGLAGGPTRTDTQYF. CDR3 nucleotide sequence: TGTGCCAGCAGCTTAGGCCTAGCGGGAGGGCCCACCCGCACAGATACGCAGTATTTT.